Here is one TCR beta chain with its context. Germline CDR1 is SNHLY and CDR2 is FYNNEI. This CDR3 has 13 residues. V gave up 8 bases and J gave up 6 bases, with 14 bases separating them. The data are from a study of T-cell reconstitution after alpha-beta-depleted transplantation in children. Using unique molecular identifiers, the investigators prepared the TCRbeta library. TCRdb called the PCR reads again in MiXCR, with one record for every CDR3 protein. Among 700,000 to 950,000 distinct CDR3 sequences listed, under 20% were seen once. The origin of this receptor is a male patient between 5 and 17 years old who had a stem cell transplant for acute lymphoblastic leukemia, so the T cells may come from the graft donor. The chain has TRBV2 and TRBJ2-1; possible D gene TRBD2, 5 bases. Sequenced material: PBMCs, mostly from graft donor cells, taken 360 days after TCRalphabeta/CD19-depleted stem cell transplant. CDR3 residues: CASGHGEGNEQFF. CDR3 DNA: TGTGCCAGCGGCCACGGTGAGGGCAATGAGCAGTTCTTC.